This T cell receptor (beta chain) was found in a study of identical twins. TCRdb re-analysed the 5' RACE reads in MiXCR, keeping a single row per CDR3 protein. The data contain more than 200,000 distinct CDR3 sequences, around a tenth of them seen just once; the ten biggest clones take up about 5%. This CDR3 has 15 amino acids. J lost 5 bases, V lost 0 bases, and 9 bases had no gene match. Germline loops: CDR1 DFQATT, CDR2 SNEGSKA (reference sequence). This clonotype was detected a few times. The sequenced sample consisted of memory (CD45RO+) T cells sorted from blood. The clonotype comes from a woman younger than 35 in good health. The chain recombines TRBV20-1 with TRBJ2-7; 8 bases line up with TRBD1. The DNA for the CDR3 is TGCAGTGCTAGAGACCCCCAGGGGGCGGGCGACGAGCAGTACTTC. This gives the protein CSARDPQGAGDEQYF.